This record concerns one T cell receptor (beta chain) sequence. Its antigen remains unidentified. These data originate in a study of cytomegalovirus exposure and HLA in healthy donors. Study results and limitations: The study designated roughly 150 TCR beta chains cytomegalovirus-associated. As confirmed in vitro, a few CMV-associated chains were specific for CMV antigens. Subsequent analysis revealed that first-cohort TCR clusters tended to co-occur in the 120 or so validation repertoires.

The table came from immunoSEQ multiplex PCR; TCRdb's copy has only in-frame clones and leaves some out. The sample consists of hundreds of thousands of clones, approximately 87% of them appearing once. Between the trimmed V and J ends, which lost 8 bases and 2 bases, there was a span of 9 bases. The CDR3 is made up of 13 amino acids. Germline loops: CDR1 SNHLY, CDR2 FYNNEI. The chain links TRBV2 to TRBJ2-2; tentatively, D is TRBD2 (5 bases). Sequenced material: PBMCs. The clonotype originates from a woman between 18 and 29 years old in good health and CMV-seronegative. CDR3 nucleotide sequence: TGTGCCAGCGTACTAGATAACACCGGGGAGCTGTTTTTT. It encodes CASVLDNTGELFF.